The text below deals with one T cell receptor (beta chain). Its specificity is not known. PCR amplification relied on 60 Vbeta primers (plus 13 Jbeta primers). Assay: immunoSEQ multiplex PCR; the TCRdb copy retains only in-frame clones and omits some. The data contain 90,000 to 100,000 clones, approximately 80% of them seen just once; the ten biggest clones take up 0.7% to 0.85%. The CDR3 is made up of 15 amino acids. Trimming at V came to 6 bases and at J to 9 bases, leaving 8 bases not matched to a gene. Per the germline V gene, CDR1 is MDHEN and CDR2 is SYDVKM. The data were obtained in a study of cytomegalovirus exposure and HLA in healthy donors. Notes on the study in general: In vitro checks showed that a few CMV-associated chains really do target CMV antigens. V- and J-gene trimming of TCR beta was linked (in a later analysis) to a missense DCLRE1C variant.

The study sampled nominally healthy donors, though unrecorded immune exposures were likely. The clonotype was recovered from a woman aged 55-70 years in good health and CMV-seronegative. The V call is TRBV28, the J call TRBJ2-1; 13 bases map to TRBD2. The sequenced sample was PBMCs. The CDR3 coding sequence is TGTGCCAGCAGCGCTACTAGCGGGAGGGCCGCTGAGCAGTTCTTC. It codes for CASSATSGRAAEQFF.